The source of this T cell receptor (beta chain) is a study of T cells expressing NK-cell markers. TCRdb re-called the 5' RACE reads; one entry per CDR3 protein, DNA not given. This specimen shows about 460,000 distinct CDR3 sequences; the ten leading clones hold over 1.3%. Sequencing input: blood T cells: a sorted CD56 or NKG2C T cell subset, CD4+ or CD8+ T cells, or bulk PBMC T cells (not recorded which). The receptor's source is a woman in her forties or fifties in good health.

The CDR3 is CASSHYRRGLADNYEQYF. The chain joins TRBV11-2 to TRBJ2-7; TCRdb indicates TRBD2, and absent DNA this call remains unverified. CDR1 is SGHAT and CDR2 is FQNNGV in the germline V gene. The CDR3 sequence is 18 residues long.